These 16 T cell receptor beta chains share one sample of origin, sequenced in a study of beta chain features in type 1 diabetes. Expressed TCRB transcripts were sequenced because the isolated RNA had all been reverse transcribed beforehand. Sequencing used immunoSEQ multiplex PCR; TCRdb keeps in-frame clones, though not all of them. This table has approximately 330,000 clones, roughly 9.6% appearing once. What was sequenced was naive CD4+ T cells from blood. These receptor sequences come from a woman aged 25 to 39 in good health.

The chain links TRBV25-1 to TRBJ1-5, with 8 bases lining up with TRBD1. Per the germline V gene, CDR1 is MGHDK and CDR2 is SYGVNS. V lost 4 bases and J lost 4; bases outside the gene matches: 3. The length of the CDR3 is 14 residues. CDR3 in DNA: TGTGCCAGCAGTGGGGACAGGATAAATCAGCCCCAGCATTTT. Residues: CASSGDRINQPQHF.

The chain employs TRBV7-3 and TRBJ1-5; TRBD1 matches at 9 bases. This CDR3 contains 20 residues. V was pared by 3 bases and J by 0 bases, with 15 bases of the junction left unmatched. CDR1 is SGHTA and CDR2 is FQGTGA in the germline V gene. This chain's CDR3 is CASSLLFPGQGRYSNQPQHF. CDR3 in DNA: TGTGCCAGCAGCTTGCTGTTCCCGGGACAGGGTCGATATAGCAATCAGCCCCAGCATTTT.

The chain is built from TRBV14 and TRBJ2-2; 9 bases agree with TRBD1. V lost 3 bases and J lost 5; bases outside the gene matches: 4. The CDR3 is 15 residues long. The germline gives CDR1 SGHDN, CDR2 FVKESK. In DNA form, the CDR3 reads TGTGCCAGCAGCCAGGGGACAGGGAGAACCGGGGAGCTGTTTTTT. It yields the protein CASSQGTGRTGELFF. The full variable domain, with the rest looked up from reference TRBV14 and TRBJ2-2, is EAGVTQFPSHSVIEKGQTVTLRCDPISGHDNLYWYRRVMGKEIKFLLHFVKESKQDESGMPNNRFLAERTGGTYSTLKVQPAELEDSGVYFCASSQGTGRTGELFFGEGSRLTVL.

V usage is TRBV10-3 and J usage is TRBJ2-2; perhaps TRBD2 as D (5 bases). The CDR3 extends over 15 amino acids. Germline CDR1 and CDR2: ENHRY and SYGVKD. V shed 2 bases and J shed 3 bases, with 10 bases lying between them. The CDR3 loop is CAISEREGYTGELFF. The CDR3 DNA reads TGTGCCATCAGTGAGAGAGAGGGTTACACCGGGGAGCTGTTTTTT.

The chain is built from TRBV29-1 and TRBJ1-2, with D perhaps matching TRBD1 (5 bases). The germline CDR1 and CDR2 sequences are SQVTM and ANQGSEA. Trimming cost V 5 bases and J 5 bases, with 12 bases left between them. The CDR3 is made up of 12 amino acids. CDR3 nucleotide sequence: TGCAGCGTTTCGGAGGGGACGTATGGCTACACCTTC. Translated, it gives CSVSEGTYGYTF.

Only a few counts were recorded for this clone. The CDR3 protein is CASSHAPGQGNNEQFF. CDR3 DNA sequence: TGTGCCAGCAGTCATGCTCCGGGACAGGGAAACAATGAGCAGTTCTTC. This sequence joins TRBV25-1 and TRBJ2-1; TRBD1 aligns across 9 bases. Germline trimming cut 5 bases from V and 5 bases from J; bases unmatched to any gene: 10. The CDR3 is 16 amino acids. From germline, CDR1 is MGHDK and CDR2 SYGVNS.

The chain joins TRBV12-5 to TRBJ2-5, with D perhaps matching TRBD2 (6 bases). Per germline, CDR1 LGHNT and CDR2 FRNRAP. Trimming removed 2 bases at V and 5 bases at J, with 21 bases between. The CDR3 spans 17 residues. The CDR3 is CASGLILGRDSPETQYF. The CDR3 DNA follows: TGTGCTAGTGGTTTGATTCTGGGCAGGGACTCTCCGGAGACCCAGTACTTC.

This clone was observed a handful of times. The chain has TRBV27 and TRBJ2-1; 8 bases fit TRBD2. V was pared by 4 bases and J by 6 bases, with 11 bases of the junction left unmatched. Germline CDR1 reads MNHEY; CDR2 reads SMNVEV (reference sequence). This CDR3 spans 16 amino acids. CDR3 coding DNA: TGTGCCAGCAGTTCCTGGGGTAGCGGGACACCCAATGAGCAGTTCTTC. It yields the protein CASSSWGSGTPNEQFF.

In DNA form, the CDR3 reads TGTGCCAGCAGCTTAGCGGCTAGCGGGAACACCGGGGAGCTGTTTTTT. This translates into CASSLAASGNTGELFF. The gene calls are TRBV7-2 and TRBJ2-2; 7 nucleotides line up with TRBD2. Germline V CDR1 and CDR2: SGHTA, FQGNSA. The V and J ends lost 0 bases and 1 base, in that order; junction bases with no gene match: 2. The CDR3 is made up of 16 amino acids. The full variable domain, in which reference TRBV7-2 and TRBJ2-2 provide the parts outside the CDR3, is GAGVSQSPSNKVTEKGKDVELRCDPISGHTALYWYRQSLGQGLEFLIYFQGNSAPDKSGLPSDRFSAERTGGSVSTLTIQRTQQEDSAVYLCASSLAASGNTGELFFGEGSRLTVL.

This chain connects TRBV7-2 to TRBJ2-5; possibly TRBD1 for D (6 bases). The CDR3 totals 16 residues. Germline V gene data show CDR1 as SGHTA and CDR2 as FQGNSA. The V end was cut by 2 bases, the J end by 4 bases, with 17 bases between. The CDR3 region is CASSLSGAGVSETQYF. CDR3 bases: TGTGCCAGCAGCTTATCCGGTGCAGGGGTGTCAGAGACCCAGTACTTC.

This clone was detected many times. CDR3 DNA sequence: TGCGCCAGCAGCCACTGGACAGGGGGCAGGAATGAGCAGTTCTTC. Protein: CASSHWTGGRNEQFF. The chain couples TRBV4-3 to TRBJ2-1, with 11 nucleotides matching TRBD1. CDR1 and CDR2 (germline): LGHNA, YSLEER. The CDR3 length is 15 residues. The junction had 5 bases not matched to a gene; V was cut back by 3 bases and J by 7 bases.

This chain uses TRBV7-8 with TRBJ2-5; 8 positions agree with TRBD2. This CDR3 has 18 amino acids. Germline loops: CDR1 SGHVS, CDR2 FQNEAQ. The ends lost 5 bases at V and 9 bases at J; junction bases unmatched: 23. CDR3 residues: CASSPTRLATGGGTAQYF. DNA for the CDR3: TGTGCCAGCAGCCCGACTAGACTAGCGACGGGCGGAGGCACGGCCCAGTACTTC.

The CDR3 coding sequence is TGTGCCAGCTCACCAGTCCCGGGACTAGCGGGAGTCGAGCAGTACTTC. It encodes CASSPVPGLAGVEQYF. The chain carries TRBV18 and TRBJ2-7; 14 bases agree with TRBD2. With 2 bases clipped from V and 6 bases from J, the junction kept 6 bases outside the gene matches. The CDR3 spans 16 residues. Germline loops: CDR1 KGHSH, CDR2 LQKENI.

This clone was seen a handful of times. J is TRBJ2-2 and V is TRBV19, with 10 bases aligning to TRBD1. Germline V gene sequence: CDR1 LNHDA, CDR2 SQIVND (reference sequence). V shed 5 bases and J 5 bases; nucleotides not matched to a gene: 5. The CDR3 loop spans 15 amino acids. The CDR3 reads CASSPGTGETGELFF. The CDR3 DNA follows: TGTGCCAGTAGTCCCGGGACAGGGGAAACCGGGGAGCTGTTTTTT.

The chain combines TRBV28 with TRBJ1-2; D remains unclear. The ends were cut back, 8 bases at V and 5 bases at J, with 18 bases in the middle. The CDR3 loop spans 14 amino acids. CDR1 is MDHEN, CDR2 SYDVKM, per germline. Written as DNA, the CDR3 is TGTGCCAGCGCTACCTCCGGGGATTTGTATGGCTACACCTTC. It codes for CASATSGDLYGYTF.

About this clone: One junction end disagrees with the germline gene, perhaps due to a read error. The V call is TRBV15, the J call TRBJ2-1; TRBD2 agrees at 7 bases. Germline V CDR1 and CDR2: LNHNV, YYDKDF (reference sequence). This CDR3 is built from 13 residues. The CDR3 here is CATSRGREVELFF. The CDR3 DNA reads as TGTGCCACCAGCAGGGGCCGGGAGGTAGAGCTGTTCTTC.